This T cell receptor (beta chain) came from a study of T cells after yellow fever vaccination. Germline CDR1 is LGHDT and CDR2 is YNNKEL (reference sequence). V dropped 2 bases and J dropped 8 bases, with 6 bases sitting between them. This CDR3 contains 12 residues. TCRdb re-analysed the 5' RACE reads in MiXCR, keeping a single row per CDR3 protein. The sample holds around 330,000 distinct CDR3 sequences; less than 4.5% are singletons and the top ten take 20% to 25%. This clonotype came up a few times. Sequencing was performed on PBMCs, taken on the day of the yellow fever booster vaccination. This chain joins TRBV3-1 and TRBJ1-4, with D unclear. This TCR came from a man between 18 and 35 years old who received the YFV17D yellow fever vaccine. CDR3 nucleotide sequence: TGTGCCAGCAGCCAAAAGGGAGAAAAACTGTTTTTT. This gives the protein CASSQKGEKLFF. Combining the CDR3 with reference TRBV3-1 and TRBJ1-4 gives the whole variable domain DTAVSQTPKYLVTQMGNDKSIKCEQNLGHDTMYWYKQDSKKFLKIMFSYNNKELIINETVPNRFSPKSPDKAHLNLHINSLELGDSAVYFCASSQKGEKLFFGSGTQLSVL.